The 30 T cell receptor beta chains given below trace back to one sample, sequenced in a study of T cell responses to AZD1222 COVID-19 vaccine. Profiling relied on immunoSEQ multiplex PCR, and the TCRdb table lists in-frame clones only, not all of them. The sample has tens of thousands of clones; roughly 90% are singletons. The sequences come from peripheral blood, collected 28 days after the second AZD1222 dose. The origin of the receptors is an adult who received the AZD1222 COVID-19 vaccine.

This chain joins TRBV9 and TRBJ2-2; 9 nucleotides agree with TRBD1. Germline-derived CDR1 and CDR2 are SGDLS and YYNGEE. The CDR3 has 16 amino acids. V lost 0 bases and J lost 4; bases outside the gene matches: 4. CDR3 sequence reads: CASSVAMGQGTGELFF. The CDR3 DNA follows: TGTGCCAGCAGCGTAGCTATGGGACAGGGCACCGGGGAGCTGTTTTTT.

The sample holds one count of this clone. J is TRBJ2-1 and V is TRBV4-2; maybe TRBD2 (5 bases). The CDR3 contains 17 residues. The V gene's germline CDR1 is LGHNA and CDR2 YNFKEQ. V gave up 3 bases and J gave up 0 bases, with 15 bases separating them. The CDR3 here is CASSQLRTVSSYNEQFF. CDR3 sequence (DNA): TGTGCCAGCAGCCAGTTAAGGACTGTTAGCTCCTACAATGAGCAGTTCTTC.

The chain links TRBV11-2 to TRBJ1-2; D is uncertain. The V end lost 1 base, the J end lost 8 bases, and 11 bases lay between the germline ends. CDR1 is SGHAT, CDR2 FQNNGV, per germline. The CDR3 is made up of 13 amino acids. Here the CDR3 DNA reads TGTGCCAGCAGCTTAGCGGGGATAGGAGGCTACACCTTC. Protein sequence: CASSLAGIGGYTF.

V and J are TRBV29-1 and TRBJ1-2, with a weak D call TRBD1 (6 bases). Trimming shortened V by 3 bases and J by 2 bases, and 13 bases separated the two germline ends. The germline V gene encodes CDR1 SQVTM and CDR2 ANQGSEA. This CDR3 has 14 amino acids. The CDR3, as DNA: TGCAGCGTTGAGGGGGGCCCGAGGAACTATGGCTACACCTTC. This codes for CSVEGGPRNYGYTF.

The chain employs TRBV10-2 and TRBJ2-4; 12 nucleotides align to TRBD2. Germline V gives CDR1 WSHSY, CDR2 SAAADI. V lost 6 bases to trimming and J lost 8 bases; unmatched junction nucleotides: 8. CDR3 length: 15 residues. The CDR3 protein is CASRTTSGSVDIQYF. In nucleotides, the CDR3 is TGCGCCAGCAGGACGACTAGCGGGAGTGTCGACATTCAGTACTTC.

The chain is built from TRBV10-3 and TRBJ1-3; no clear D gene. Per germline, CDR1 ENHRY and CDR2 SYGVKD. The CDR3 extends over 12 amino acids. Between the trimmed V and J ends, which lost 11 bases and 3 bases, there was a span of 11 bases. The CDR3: CASKSSGNTIYF. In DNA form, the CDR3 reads TGTGCCTCAAAGTCGAGTGGAAACACCATATATTTT.

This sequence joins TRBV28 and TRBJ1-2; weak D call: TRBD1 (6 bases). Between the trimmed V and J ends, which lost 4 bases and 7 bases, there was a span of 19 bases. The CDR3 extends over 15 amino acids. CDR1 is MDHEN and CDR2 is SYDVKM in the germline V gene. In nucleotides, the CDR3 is TGTGCCAGCAGTTCCGAAGGGGGGCGCGGTCGTGGCTACACCTTC. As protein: CASSSEGGRGRGYTF.

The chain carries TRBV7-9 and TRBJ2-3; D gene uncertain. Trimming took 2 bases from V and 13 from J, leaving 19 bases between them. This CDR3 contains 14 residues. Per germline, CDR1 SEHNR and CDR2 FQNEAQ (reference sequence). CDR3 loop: CASSLNLGSGLKYF. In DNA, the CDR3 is TGTGCCAGCAGCTTAAACCTAGGGTCAGGTCTGAAGTATTTT.

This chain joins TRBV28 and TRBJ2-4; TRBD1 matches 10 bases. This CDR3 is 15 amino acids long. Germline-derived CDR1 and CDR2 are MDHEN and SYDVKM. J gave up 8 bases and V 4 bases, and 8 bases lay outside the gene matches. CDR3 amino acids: CASSYRGTGVDIQYF. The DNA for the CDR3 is TGTGCCAGCAGTTACCGGGGGACAGGGGTGGACATTCAGTACTTC. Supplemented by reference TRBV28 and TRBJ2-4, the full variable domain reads DVKVTQSSRYLVKRTGEKVFLECVQDMDHENMFWYRQDPGLGLRLIYFSYDVKMKEKGDIPEGYSVSREKKERFSLILESASTNQTSMYLCASSYRGTGVDIQYFGAGTRLSVL.

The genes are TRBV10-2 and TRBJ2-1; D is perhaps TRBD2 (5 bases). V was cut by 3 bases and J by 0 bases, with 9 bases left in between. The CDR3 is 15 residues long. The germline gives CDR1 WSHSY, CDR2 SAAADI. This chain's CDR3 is CASSEPGSSYNEQFF. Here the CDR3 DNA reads TGCGCCAGCAGTGAACCGGGGAGCTCCTACAATGAGCAGTTCTTC.

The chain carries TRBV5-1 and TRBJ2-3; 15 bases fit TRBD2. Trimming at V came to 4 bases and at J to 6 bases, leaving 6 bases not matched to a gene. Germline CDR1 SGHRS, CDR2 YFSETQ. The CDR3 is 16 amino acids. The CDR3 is CASSKGLAGGPDTQYF. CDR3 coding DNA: TGCGCCAGCAGCAAAGGACTAGCGGGAGGGCCTGATACGCAGTATTTT.

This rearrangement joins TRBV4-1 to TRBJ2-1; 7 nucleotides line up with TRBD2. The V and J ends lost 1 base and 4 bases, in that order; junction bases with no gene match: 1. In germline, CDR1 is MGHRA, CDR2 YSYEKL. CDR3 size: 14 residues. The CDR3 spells CASSQGLAYNEQFF. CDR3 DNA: TGCGCCAGCAGCCAAGGACTAGCTTACAATGAGCAGTTCTTC.

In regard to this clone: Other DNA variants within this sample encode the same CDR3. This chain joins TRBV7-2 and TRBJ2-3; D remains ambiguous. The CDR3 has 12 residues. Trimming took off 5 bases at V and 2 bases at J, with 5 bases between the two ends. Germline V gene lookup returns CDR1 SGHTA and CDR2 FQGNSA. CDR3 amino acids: CASSPYTDTQYF. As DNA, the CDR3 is TGTGCCAGCAGCCCCTACACAGATACGCAGTATTTT.

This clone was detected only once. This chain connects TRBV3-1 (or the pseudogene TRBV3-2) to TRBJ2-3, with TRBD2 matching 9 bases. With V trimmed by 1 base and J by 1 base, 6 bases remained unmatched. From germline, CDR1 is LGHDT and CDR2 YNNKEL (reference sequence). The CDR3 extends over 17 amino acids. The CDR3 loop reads CASSQGASGTGTDTQYF. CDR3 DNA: TGTGCCAGCAGCCAAGGGGCTAGCGGGACTGGCACAGATACGCAGTATTTT.

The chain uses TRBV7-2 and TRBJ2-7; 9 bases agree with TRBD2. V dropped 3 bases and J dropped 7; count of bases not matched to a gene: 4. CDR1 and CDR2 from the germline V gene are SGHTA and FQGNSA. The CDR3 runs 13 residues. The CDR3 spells CASSLVLAGEQYF. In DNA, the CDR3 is TGTGCCAGCAGCTTGGTACTAGCGGGTGAGCAGTACTTC. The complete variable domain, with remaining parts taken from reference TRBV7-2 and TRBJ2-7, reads GAGVSQSPSNKVTEKGKDVELRCDPISGHTALYWYRQSLGQGLEFLIYFQGNSAPDKSGLPSDRFSAERTGGSVSTLTIQRTQQEDSAVYLCASSLVLAGEQYFGPGTRLTVT.

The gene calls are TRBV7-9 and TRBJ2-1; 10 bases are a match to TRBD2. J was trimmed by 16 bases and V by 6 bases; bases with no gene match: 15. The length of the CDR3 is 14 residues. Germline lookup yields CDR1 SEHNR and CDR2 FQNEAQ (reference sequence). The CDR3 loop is CASRDEVGLAAGFF. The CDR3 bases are TGTGCCAGCAGAGACGAAGTAGGACTAGCGGCTGGATTCTTC.

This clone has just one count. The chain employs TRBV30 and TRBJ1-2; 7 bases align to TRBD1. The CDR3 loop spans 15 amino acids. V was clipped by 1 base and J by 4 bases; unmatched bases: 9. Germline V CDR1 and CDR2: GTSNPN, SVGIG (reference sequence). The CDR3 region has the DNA TGTGCCTGGAGTGGAACCCGACAGGGTGGCTATGGCTACACCTTC. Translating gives CAWSGTRQGGYGYTF.

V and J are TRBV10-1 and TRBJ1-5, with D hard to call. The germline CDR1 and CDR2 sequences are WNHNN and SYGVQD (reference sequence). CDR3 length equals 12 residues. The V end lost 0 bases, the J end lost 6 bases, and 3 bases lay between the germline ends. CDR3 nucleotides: TGCGCCAGCAGTGAGTCGGGTCAGCCCCAGCATTTT. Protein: CASSESGQPQHF.

The CDR3 DNA reads as TGTGCCATCAGTGAGTCGCCAGGGGTGGGCAAAAACATTCAGTACTTC. The encoded protein is CAISESPGVGKNIQYF. The gene calls are TRBV10-3 and TRBJ2-4, with D possibly matching TRBD1 (6 bases). The CDR3 loop spans 16 amino acids. Trimming removed 0 bases at V and 3 bases at J, with 12 bases between. CDR1 and CDR2 from the germline V gene are ENHRY and SYGVKD.

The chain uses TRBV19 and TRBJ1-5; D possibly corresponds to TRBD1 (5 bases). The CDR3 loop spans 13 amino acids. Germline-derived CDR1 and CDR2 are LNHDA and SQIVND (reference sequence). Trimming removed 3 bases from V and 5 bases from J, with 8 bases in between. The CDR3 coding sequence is TGTGCCAGTAGTATTTCCAGGGATCAGCCCCAGCATTTT. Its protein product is CASSISRDQPQHF. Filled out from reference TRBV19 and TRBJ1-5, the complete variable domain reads DGGITQSPKYLFRKEGQNVTLSCEQNLNHDAMYWYRQDPGQGLRLIYYSQIVNDFQKGDIAEGYSVSREKKESFPLTVTSAQKNPTAFYLCASSISRDQPQHFGDGTRLSIL.

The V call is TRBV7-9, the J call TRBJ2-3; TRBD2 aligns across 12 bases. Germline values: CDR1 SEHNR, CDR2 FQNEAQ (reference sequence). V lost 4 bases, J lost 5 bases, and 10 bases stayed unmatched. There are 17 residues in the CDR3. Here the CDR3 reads CASSSPLRTSGVDTQYF. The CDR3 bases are TGTGCCAGCAGCTCCCCACTCCGGACTAGCGGGGTAGATACGCAGTATTTT. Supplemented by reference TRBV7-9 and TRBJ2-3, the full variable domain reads DTGVSQNPRHKITKRGQNVTFRCDPISEHNRLYWYRQTLGQGPEFLTYFQNEAQLEKSRLLSDRFSAERPKGSFSTLEIQRTEQGDSAMYLCASSSPLRTSGVDTQYFGPGTRLTVL.

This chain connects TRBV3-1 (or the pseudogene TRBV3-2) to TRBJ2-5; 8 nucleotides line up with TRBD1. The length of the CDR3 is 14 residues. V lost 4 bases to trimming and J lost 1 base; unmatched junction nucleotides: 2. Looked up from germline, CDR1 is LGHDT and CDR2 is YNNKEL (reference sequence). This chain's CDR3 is CASSRGQGQETQYF. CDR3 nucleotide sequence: TGTGCCAGCAGCCGAGGACAGGGCCAAGAGACCCAGTACTTC.

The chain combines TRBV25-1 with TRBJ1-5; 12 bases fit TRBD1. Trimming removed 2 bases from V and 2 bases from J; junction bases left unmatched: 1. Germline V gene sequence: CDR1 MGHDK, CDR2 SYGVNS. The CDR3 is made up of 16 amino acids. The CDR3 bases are TGTGCCAGCAGTGAAGGGACAGGGGGCGGCAATCAGCCCCAGCATTTT. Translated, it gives CASSEGTGGGNQPQHF.

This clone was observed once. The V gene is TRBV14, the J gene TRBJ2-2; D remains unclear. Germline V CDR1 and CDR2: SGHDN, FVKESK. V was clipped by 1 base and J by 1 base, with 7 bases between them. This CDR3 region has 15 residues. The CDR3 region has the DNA TGTGCCAGCAGCCAAGTTAATGGGAACACCGGGGAGCTGTTTTTT. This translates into CASSQVNGNTGELFF.

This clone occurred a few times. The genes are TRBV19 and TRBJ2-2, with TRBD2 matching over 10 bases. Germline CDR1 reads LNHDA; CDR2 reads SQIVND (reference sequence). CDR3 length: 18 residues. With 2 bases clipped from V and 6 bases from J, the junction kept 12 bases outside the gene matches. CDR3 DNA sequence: TGTGCCAGTAGTATATACCTAGCGGGGGCCTCGGGCGCCGGGGAGCTGTTTTTT. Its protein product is CASSIYLAGASGAGELFF.

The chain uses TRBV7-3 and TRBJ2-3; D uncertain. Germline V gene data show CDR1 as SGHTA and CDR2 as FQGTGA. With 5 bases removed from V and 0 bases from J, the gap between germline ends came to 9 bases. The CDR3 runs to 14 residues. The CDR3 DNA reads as TGTGCCAGCAGCCCCGCTCGGAGCACAGATACGCAGTATTTT. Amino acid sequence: CASSPARSTDTQYF.

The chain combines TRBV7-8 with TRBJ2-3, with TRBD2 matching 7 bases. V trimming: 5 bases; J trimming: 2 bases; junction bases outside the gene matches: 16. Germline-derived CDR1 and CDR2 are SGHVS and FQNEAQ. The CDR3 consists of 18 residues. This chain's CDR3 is CASSLARVASGPTDTQYF. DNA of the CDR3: TGTGCCAGCAGCCTTGCCCGGGTAGCTAGCGGTCCCACAGATACGCAGTATTTT.

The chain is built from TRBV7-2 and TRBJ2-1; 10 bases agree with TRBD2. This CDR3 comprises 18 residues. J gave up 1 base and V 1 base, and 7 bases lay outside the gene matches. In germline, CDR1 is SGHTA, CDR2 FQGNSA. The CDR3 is CASSLVASGSRSYNEQFF. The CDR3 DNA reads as TGTGCCAGCAGCTTAGTGGCTAGCGGGAGTAGGTCCTACAATGAGCAGTTCTTC.

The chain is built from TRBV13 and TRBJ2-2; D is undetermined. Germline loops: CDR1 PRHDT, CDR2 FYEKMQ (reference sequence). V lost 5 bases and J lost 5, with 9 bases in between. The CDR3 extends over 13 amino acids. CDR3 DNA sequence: TGTGCCAGCAGCGCCCTAGAGACCGGGGAGCTGTTTTTT. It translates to CASSALETGELFF.

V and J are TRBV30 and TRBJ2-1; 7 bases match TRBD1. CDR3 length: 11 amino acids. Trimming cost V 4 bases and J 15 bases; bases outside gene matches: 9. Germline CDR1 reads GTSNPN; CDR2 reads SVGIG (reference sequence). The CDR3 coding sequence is TGTGCCTGGAATGTAGGGGGCGCATGGTTCTTC. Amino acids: CAWNVGGAWFF.